Below, 23 T cell receptor beta chains from the same sample are listed, as sequenced in a study of CD8 T cell repertoires and HIV-1 epitope variants. Their antigen targets remain unknown. Method: immunoSEQ multiplex PCR; TCRdb's copy keeps in-frame clones and lacks some. Counted here are about 7,000 clones, about 60% occurring once; the ten biggest clones make up 43%. The sample comprised cultured CD8+ T cells derived from PBMCs. These TCRs come from a male donor with HIV.

The CDR3, as DNA: TGTGCCAGTAGTGGGACAGGGATGAACACTGAAGCTTTCTTT. It specifies CASSGTGMNTEAFF. The rearrangement joins TRBV19 to TRBJ1-1; TRBD1 matches 9 bases. The CDR3 runs 14 residues. Germline V CDR1 and CDR2: LNHDA, SQIVND (reference sequence). V dropped 5 bases and J dropped 0; count of bases not matched to a gene: 1.

This clone has only a few counts. This sequence joins TRBV11-2 and TRBJ1-5; 7 positions agree with TRBD1. Germline-derived CDR1 and CDR2 are SGHAT and FQNNGV. This CDR3 region has 14 residues. V lost 6 bases, J lost 1 base, and 3 bases stayed unmatched. This chain's CDR3 is CASSSGQSNQPQHF. The CDR3 bases are TGTGCCAGCAGTTCGGGACAGAGCAATCAGCCCCAGCATTTT.

By share, this clone ranks as large. This chain links TRBV28 with TRBJ1-1, with a weak D call TRBD1 (6 bases). Per the germline V gene, CDR1 is MDHEN and CDR2 is SYDVKM. V was shortened by 10 bases and J by 1 base, with 16 bases between the two germline ends. The CDR3 contains 14 residues. For the CDR3, the DNA is TGTGCCACCTTTCCGACAGGCTCGAACACTGAAGCTTTCTTT. This sequence encodes CATFPTGSNTEAFF.

This clone was observed a few times. The V call is TRBV28, the J call TRBJ2-4, with D possibly called TRBD1 or TRBD2 (5 bases each). Trimming took off 4 bases at V and 9 bases at J, with 19 bases between the two ends. This CDR3 region has 15 residues. The V gene's germline CDR1 is MDHEN and CDR2 SYDVKM. The CDR3 reads CASSSGTPDVGIQYF. CDR3 DNA sequence: TGTGCCAGCAGTTCCGGGACCCCTGATGTGGGCATTCAGTACTTC.

This clone was picked up one time. The gene calls are TRBV11-2 and TRBJ1-1; D not certain. CDR3 length: 14 amino acids. V lost 1 base to trimming and J lost 3 bases, with 9 bases between them. Germline V CDR1 and CDR2: SGHAT, FQNNGV. The DNA of the CDR3 is TGTGCCAGCAGCTTAGGGGGAGTCCACACTGAAGCTTTCTTT. Encoded protein: CASSLGGVHTEAFF.

Only a few counts were recorded for this clone. This chain connects TRBV6-1 to TRBJ2-7; TRBD1 agrees at 7 bases. Trimming took 0 bases from V and 4 from J; bases not matched to a gene: 6. Germline values: CDR1 MNHNS, CDR2 SASEGT. This CDR3 contains 15 residues. This CDR3 reads CASSEAATGIYEQYF. Here the CDR3 DNA reads TGTGCCAGCAGTGAAGCCGCGACAGGGATTTACGAGCAGTACTTC.

The chain carries TRBV7-6 and TRBJ2-7; D unresolved. This CDR3 spans 15 amino acids. CDR1 is SGHVS and CDR2 is FNYEAQ in the germline V gene. V lost 1 base, J lost 3 bases, and 13 bases lay in between. CDR3 region: CASSLEADSYYEQYF. The CDR3 DNA reads TGTGCCAGCAGCTTAGAGGCAGACTCCTACTACGAGCAGTACTTC.

This clone was detected a few times. The rearrangement joins TRBV13 to TRBJ2-1; 8 bases are shared with TRBD2. Trimming cost V 5 bases and J 5 bases; bases outside gene matches: 2. The CDR3 length is 13 residues. Germline V CDR1 and CDR2: PRHDT, FYEKMQ (reference sequence). CDR3 region: CASSVSGDNEQFF. The DNA of the CDR3 is TGTGCCAGCAGCGTTAGCGGGGACAATGAGCAGTTCTTC.

This clone was observed a single time. Here the CDR3 DNA reads TGCGCCAGCAGCCTCCGGACAGGGATCACAGATACGCAGTATTTT. Translation gives CASSLRTGITDTQYF. This sequence joins TRBV4-3 and TRBJ2-3; TRBD1 matches at 8 bases. J was trimmed by 2 bases and V by 4 bases; bases with no gene match: 5. Germline V gene sequence: CDR1 LGHNA, CDR2 YSLEER. The CDR3 has 15 amino acids.

The chain recombines TRBV29-1 with TRBJ2-1; the match to TRBD2 covers 11 bases. CDR3 size: 15 residues. J gave up 8 bases and V 8 bases, and 14 bases lay outside the gene matches. Germline V CDR1 and CDR2: SQVTM, ANQGSEA. The CDR3 protein is CSHNSLAGGPDEQFF. The CDR3, as DNA: TGCAGCCATAACTCCTTAGCGGGGGGGCCCGATGAGCAGTTCTTC.

The V gene is TRBV28, the J gene TRBJ1-6, with D perhaps matching TRBD1 (5 bases). Germline-derived CDR1 and CDR2 are MDHEN and SYDVKM. The CDR3 runs to 14 residues. Trimming took off 7 bases at V and 6 bases at J, with 13 bases between the two ends. CDR3 in amino acids: CASKDLQVNSPLHF. DNA of the CDR3: TGTGCCAGCAAAGACTTACAGGTTAATTCACCCCTCCACTTT.

This sequence joins TRBV6-6 and TRBJ2-1; 7 bases align to TRBD1. From germline, CDR1 is MNHNY and CDR2 SVGAGI (reference sequence). V shed 8 bases and J 7 bases; nucleotides not matched to a gene: 5. The CDR3 is 12 amino acids. The CDR3 sequence: CASGDRENEQFF. CDR3 in DNA: TGTGCCAGCGGCGACAGGGAAAATGAGCAGTTCTTC.

The CDR3, as DNA: TGTGCCAGCAGCAGGGACAGCAATAATTCACCCCTCCACTTT. Amino acids: CASSRDSNNSPLHF. The J gene is TRBJ1-6, the V gene TRBV6-1, with TRBD1 matching over 7 bases. The CDR3 has 14 residues. Germline assignment: CDR1 MNHNS and CDR2 SASEGT. The ends lost 6 bases at V and 5 bases at J; junction bases unmatched: 4.

This clone was seen only once. This sequence joins TRBV7-9 and TRBJ1-1, with D possibly matching TRBD1 (6 bases). The germline V gene has CDR1 SEHNR and CDR2 FQNEAQ (reference sequence). Deletions cut 5 bases from V and 5 bases from J, with 12 bases between. This CDR3 is 13 amino acids long. For the CDR3, the DNA is TGTGCCAGCAGCGGTCGTAGGGGGACTGAAGCTTTCTTT. Protein product: CASSGRRGTEAFF.

This clone was observed a handful of times. The V and J genes are TRBV6-5 and TRBJ2-7; D is undetermined. CDR1 MNHEY and CDR2 SVGAGI come from the germline V gene. The CDR3 consists of 14 residues. Trimming shortened V by 5 bases and J by 2 bases, and 13 bases separated the two germline ends. CDR3 region: CASSEGAGPYEQYF. CDR3 DNA sequence: TGTGCCAGCAGTGAAGGAGCAGGTCCCTACGAGCAGTACTTC.

The rearrangement uses TRBV7-8 and TRBJ1-2; 7 bases align to TRBD1. The V and J ends lost 1 base and 6 bases, in that order; junction bases with no gene match: 8. The CDR3 is 15 amino acids. CDR1 and CDR2 from the germline V gene are SGHVS and FQNEAQ. The CDR3 reads CASSLENRGYNGYTF. In nucleotides, the CDR3 is TGTGCCAGCAGCTTAGAGAACAGGGGTTACAATGGCTACACCTTC. The full variable domain, completed using reference TRBV7-8 and TRBJ1-2, is GAGVSQSPRYKVAKRGQDVALRCDPISGHVSLFWYQQALGQGPEFLTYFQNEAQLDKSGLPSDRFFAERPEGSVSTLKIQRTQQEDSAVYLCASSLENRGYNGYTFGSGTRLTVV.

In its sample, this clone ranks as medium-sized. The chain links TRBV2 to TRBJ2-7; 14 bases map to TRBD2. The J segment lost 6 bases and the V segment lost 5 bases, leaving 12 bases of the junction unmatched. The CDR3 length is 17 residues. CDR1 SNHLY and CDR2 FYNNEI come from the germline V gene. The CDR3 protein is CASSTGLAGVGASEQYF. DNA of the CDR3: TGTGCCAGCAGTACGGGACTAGCGGGAGTGGGCGCCTCCGAGCAGTACTTC.

The V and J genes are TRBV6-1 and TRBJ2-1, with D uncertain. Trimming pared 4 bases from V and 0 bases from J, leaving 7 bases between. The CDR3 runs 14 residues. The germline V gene has CDR1 MNHNS and CDR2 SASEGT. CDR3 nucleotides: TGTGCCAGCAGTGCTAGGGACTCCTACAATGAGCAGTTCTTC. This codes for CASSARDSYNEQFF.

The genes are TRBV5-1 and TRBJ2-7; 10 positions agree with TRBD2. The CDR3 totals 15 residues. Germline-derived CDR1 and CDR2 are SGHRS and YFSETQ. V shed 4 bases, J shed 4 bases, and the junction held 8 bases outside the gene matches. CDR3: CASSEEPGLAYEQYF. The CDR3 nucleotides are TGCGCCAGCAGCGAAGAACCGGGACTAGCGTACGAGCAGTACTTC.

The V gene is TRBV4-3, the J gene TRBJ2-7; 7 positions match TRBD1. Unmatched junction bases numbered 7, after V lost 3 bases and J lost 2 bases. The CDR3 spans 15 residues. Germline CDR1 reads LGHNA; CDR2 reads YSLEER. For the CDR3, the DNA is TGCGCCAGCAGCCACTCCTGGACAGGCGCCTACGAGCAGTACTTC. Its translation is CASSHSWTGAYEQYF.

This chain uses TRBV27 with TRBJ1-2; D is unclear. The CDR3 is made up of 12 amino acids. V was pared by 6 bases and J by 10 bases, with 15 bases between. Germline CDR1 MNHEY, CDR2 SMNVEV (reference sequence). The CDR3 DNA reads as TGTGCCAGCAGGGGAACGGGCCGGCACTACACCTTC. Its translation is CASRGTGRHYTF.

The V call is TRBV27, the J call TRBJ2-2; D call uncertain. This CDR3 spans 15 amino acids. V lost 6 bases to trimming and J lost 3 bases, with 14 bases between them. CDR1 and CDR2 from the germline V gene are MNHEY and SMNVEV (reference sequence). DNA for the CDR3: TGTGCCAGCAGCTCATTTCCTATGGACACCGGGGAGCTGTTTTTT. Translated, it gives CASSSFPMDTGELFF.

The J gene is TRBJ2-5, the V gene TRBV28; 10 bases fit TRBD1. J was trimmed by 5 bases and V by 4 bases; bases with no gene match: 4. The CDR3 length is 14 residues. Germline V lookup: CDR1 MDHEN, CDR2 SYDVKM. The CDR3 DNA is TGTGCCAGCAGTTCGGACAGGGGGGAGGAGACCCAGTACTTC. Encoded protein: CASSSDRGEETQYF.